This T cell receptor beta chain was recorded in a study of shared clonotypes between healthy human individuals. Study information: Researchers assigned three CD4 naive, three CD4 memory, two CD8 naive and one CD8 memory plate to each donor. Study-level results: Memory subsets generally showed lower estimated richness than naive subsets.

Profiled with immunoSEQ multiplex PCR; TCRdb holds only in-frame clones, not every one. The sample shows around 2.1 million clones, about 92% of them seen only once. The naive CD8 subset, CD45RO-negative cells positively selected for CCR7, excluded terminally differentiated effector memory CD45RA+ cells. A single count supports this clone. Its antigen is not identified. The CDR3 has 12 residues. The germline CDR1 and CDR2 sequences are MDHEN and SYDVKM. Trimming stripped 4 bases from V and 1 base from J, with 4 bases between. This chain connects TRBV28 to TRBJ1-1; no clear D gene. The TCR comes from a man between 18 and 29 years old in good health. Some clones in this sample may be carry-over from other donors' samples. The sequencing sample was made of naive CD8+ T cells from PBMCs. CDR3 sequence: CASSSKNTEAFF. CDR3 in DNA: TGTGCCAGCAGTTCAAAGAACACTGAAGCTTTCTTT.